This TCR beta chain was captured by sequencing in a study of T cells in Graves' hyperthyroidism and ophthalmopathy. Amplified regions were TCR beta CDR3 sequences from RNA transcripts. The primer set for the first-round RT-PCR of the TCR CDR3 was HTBI. TCRdb called the multiplex PCR reads again in MiXCR, with one record for every CDR3 protein. The table lists 450,000 to 650,000 distinct CDR3 sequences, around 20% of them singletons, with about a quarter in the top ten. Stable Graves' hyperthyroidism meant no ophthalmopathy progression within 18 months. The PBMCs were sourced from fresh peripheral blood (approximately 9 ml). Overall study findings and caveats: In blood, most of the thyroid clonotypes expanded above 0.001 were also present.

There are many counts of this clonotype. Its antigen remains unknown. Germline V CDR1 and CDR2: MNHEY, SVGAGI. V was trimmed by 10 bases and J by 4 bases, leaving 10 bases between them. The CDR3 length is 11 residues. The rearrangement uses TRBV6-5 and TRBJ1-1; D remains ambiguous. The sequencing sample was made of blood. The sequence was obtained from a man aged 18 to 30 with Graves' hyperthyroidism. This CDR3 is CATFVGTEAFF. CDR3 nucleotides: TGTGCCACCTTTGTTGGCACTGAAGCTTTCTTT.